These T cell receptor beta chains were read from a single sample in a study of cytomegalovirus exposure and HLA in healthy donors. Here immunoSEQ multiplex PCR was the method, and the copy in TCRdb shows in-frame clones only, minus some. This sample carries 110,000 to 150,000 clones, around 93% of them seen once, and the ten largest clones take 1.8%. The sample was PBMCs. These receptors originate from a man aged 18 to 35 in good health and CMV-seropositive. The CDR3 runs from the conserved cysteine through the conserved F or W. The D gene is left open where the match is weak. Not all rows give a size; the values are once, few, many and, for expanded clones, a class.

D gene | J gene | V gene | clone size | CDR3 DNA | CDR3 protein
TRBD2 | TRBJ2-7 | TRBV28 | NA | TGTGCCAGCAGACCGGGACTAGCGGGGAAGGAGGCCGAGCAGTACTTC | CASRPGLAGKEAEQYF
NA | TRBJ2-1 | TRBV2 | NA | TGTGCCAGCAGTGTTTTTGGACTGACCGACGATGAGCAGTTCTTC | CASSVFGLTDDEQFF
NA | TRBJ1-3 | TRBV5-4 | NA | TGTGCCAGCAGCTTGGGCAGGGGTGGAAACACCATATATTTT | CASSLGRGGNTIYF
TRBD1 | TRBJ2-1 | TRBV19 | NA | TGTGCCAGTAGTCGACCGGGACAGCAACCGTACAATGAGCAGTTCTTC | CASSRPGQQPYNEQFF
NA | TRBJ2-3 | TRBV4-2 | NA | TGTGCCAGCAGCCAAGGAGGTAGCACAGATACGCAGTATTTT | CASSQGGSTDTQYF
NA | TRBJ1-6 | TRBV9 | NA | TGTGCCAGCAGCGCCTCAGGAGGTTCACCCCTCCACTTT | CASSASGGSPLHF
TRBD1 | TRBJ2-7 | TRBV7-9 | NA | TGTGCCAGCAGCTTAAGGGGACAGGGGAACCCCTACGAGCAGTACTTC | CASSLRGQGNPYEQYF
TRBD1 | TRBJ2-5 | TRBV5-1 | once | TGCGCCAGCAAGAGGGGGCAGGGAGAGACCCAGTACTTC | CASKRGQGETQYF
NA | TRBJ2-1 | TRBV18 | NA | TGTGCCAGCTCACCTTCACAGGGTGTAAGGTACAATGAGCAGTTCTTC | CASSPSQGVRYNEQFF
NA | TRBJ2-3 | TRBV7-8 | NA | TGTGCCAGCAGCTTAGCGGGAGTGCCAGATACGCAGTATTTT | CASSLAGVPDTQYF
NA | TRBJ2-1 | TRBV2 | NA | TGTGCCAGCAGTGTTTGGGGGAGCGGGTTATCGTGGGAGCAGTTCTTC | CASSVWGSGLSWEQFF
NA | TRBJ1-3 | TRBV5-1 | NA | TGCGCCAGCACTCCTCTCCCGAGCTCTGGAAACACCATATATTTT | CASTPLPSSGNTIYF
NA | TRBJ2-1 | TRBV6-5 | NA | TGTGCCAGCAGCACTGGCTCCTACAATGAGCAGTTCTTC | CASSTGSYNEQFF